A single sample gave rise to the 14 T cell receptor beta chains below, sequenced in a study of CD8 T cells in ankylosing spondylitis. TCRdb redid the calling of the 5' RACE reads with MiXCR, one entry per CDR3 protein. Altogether about 110,000 distinct CDR3 sequences are present, more than 20% being singletons, with the ten largest covering 9% to 15%. Sequencing used synovial fluid, either unsorted or a sorted T cell fraction (not recorded which). The source of these receptors is a male donor with ankylosing spondylitis.

This clonotype was seen a handful of times. This rearrangement joins TRBV4-2 to TRBJ2-7; D possibly corresponds to TRBD2 (5 bases). This CDR3 has 15 amino acids. Germline CDR1 and CDR2: LGHNA and YNFKEQ. V was clipped by 0 bases and J by 6 bases, with 15 bases between them. CDR3 amino acids: CASSQEPGMVSEQYF. The DNA for the CDR3 is TGTGCCAGCAGCCAAGAACCGGGAATGGTCTCCGAGCAGTACTTC.

This clonotype appeared a few times. The rearrangement joins TRBV24-1 to TRBJ1-2; TRBD1 aligns across 8 bases. V lost 2 bases and J lost 4; bases outside the gene matches: 11. The CDR3 extends over 17 amino acids. From germline, CDR1 is KGHDR and CDR2 SFDVKD. DNA for the CDR3: TGTGCCACCAGTGATTCAGGGGGCGCGGGGCTCAGCTATGGCTACACCTTC. It specifies CATSDSGGAGLSYGYTF.

In its sample, this clonotype was seen once. The rearrangement links TRBV30 to TRBJ2-1, with D possibly matching TRBD1 (6 bases). V gave up 2 bases and J gave up 0 bases, with 11 bases separating them. This CDR3 has 15 residues. CDR1 is GTSNPN, CDR2 SVGIG, per germline (reference sequence). The CDR3 region has the DNA TGTGCCTGGAGTAGAGGACAGAACTCCTACAATGAGCAGTTCTTC. It encodes CAWSRGQNSYNEQFF.

There are a few counts of this clonotype. The chain uses TRBV5-1 and TRBJ2-5; D ambiguous. The germline gives CDR1 SGHRS, CDR2 YFSETQ. CDR3 length equals 15 residues. V dropped 0 bases and J dropped 5 bases, with 14 bases sitting between them. As DNA, the CDR3 is TGCGCCAGCAGCTTGGCCGTGGCCGACATCGAGACCCAGTACTTC. It encodes CASSLAVADIETQYF.

The chain combines TRBV27 with TRBJ2-1, with D tentatively TRBD2 (5 bases). The CDR3 consists of 18 residues. V was trimmed by 3 bases and J by 4 bases, leaving 22 bases between them. Germline-derived CDR1 and CDR2 are MNHEY and SMNVEV (reference sequence). CDR3 amino acids: CASSFEVGKPSRYNEQFF. The CDR3 nucleotides are TGTGCCAGCAGTTTTGAGGTTGGAAAGCCTAGCCGATACAATGAGCAGTTCTTC.

V is TRBV2 and J is TRBJ2-1, with TRBD2 as a possible D gene (5 bases). The CDR3 is 17 amino acids. Trimming stripped 0 bases from V and 6 bases from J, with 18 bases between. The germline gives CDR1 SNHLY, CDR2 FYNNEI. CDR3 nucleotide sequence: TGTGCCAGCAGTGAAGCGCGGAGCGGTCAGAGGACCAATGAGCAGTTCTTC. Translating gives CASSEARSGQRTNEQFF.

This clonotype was counted between two and nine times. The genes are TRBV4-1 and TRBJ2-1; TRBD2 matches at 10 bases. V shed 3 bases, J shed 3 bases, and the junction held 11 bases outside the gene matches. Germline loops: CDR1 MGHRA, CDR2 YSYEKL. The CDR3 covers 18 residues. The CDR3 protein is CASSHDNRGLAIYNEQFF. In DNA, the CDR3 is TGCGCCAGCAGCCATGACAATCGGGGACTAGCGATCTACAATGAGCAGTTCTTC.

V usage is TRBV6-1 and J usage is TRBJ2-1; D might be TRBD2 (6 bases). Per germline, CDR1 MNHNS and CDR2 SASEGT. This CDR3 has 12 residues. V was trimmed by 5 bases and J by 9 bases, leaving 11 bases between them. The CDR3: CASSLERAEQFF. The CDR3 DNA reads TGTGCCAGCAGTCTAGAGCGGGCTGAGCAGTTCTTC.

The chain combines TRBV5-1 with TRBJ1-1; 7 nucleotides align to TRBD1. The CDR3 extends over 14 amino acids. The V gene end was trimmed by 5 bases and the J gene end by 2 bases; junction bases not matched to a gene: 6. Per germline, CDR1 SGHRS and CDR2 YFSETQ. DNA of the CDR3: TGCGCCAGCAGAAAGACAGGGCCCAACACTGAAGCTTTCTTT. This encodes CASRKTGPNTEAFF.

This chain joins TRBV27 and TRBJ1-4, with D hard to call. The CDR3 runs to 15 residues. Germline V gene lookup returns CDR1 MNHEY and CDR2 SMNVEV (reference sequence). V lost 0 bases and J 7 bases, leaving 12 bases between the germline ends. The CDR3 region has the DNA TGTGCCAGCAGTTTATCGGTGGGGTTTGGTGAAAAACTGTTTTTT. Translated, it gives CASSLSVGFGEKLFF.

The chain employs TRBV27 and TRBJ1-2; no reliable D call. This CDR3 region has 15 residues. Trimming left V 6 bases short and J 0 bases short, with 14 bases between. Germline V CDR1 and CDR2: MNHEY, SMNVEV (reference sequence). Written as DNA, the CDR3 is TGTGCCAGCAGACCCAGCTCGCTAGCTAACTATGGCTACACCTTC. It encodes CASRPSSLANYGYTF.

This clonotype was observed many times. The V gene is TRBV2, the J gene TRBJ2-5; D is uncertain. V shed 8 bases and J shed 0 bases, with 10 bases lying between them. The germline V gene has CDR1 SNHLY and CDR2 FYNNEI. The CDR3 is 13 residues long. CDR3 nucleotides: TGTGCCAGCGGAAGGGCCAACCAAGAGACCCAGTACTTC. The encoded protein is CASGRANQETQYF.

This clonotype was seen more than once but under ten times. V usage is TRBV10-3 and J usage is TRBJ2-7, with no clear D. CDR3 length: 13 residues. Germline V gene data show CDR1 as ENHRY and CDR2 as SYGVKD. The V end was cut by 0 bases, the J end by 3 bases, with 6 bases between. The CDR3 reads CAISESGDYEQYF. CDR3 sequence (DNA): TGTGCCATCAGTGAGTCGGGCGACTACGAGCAGTACTTC.

The chain couples TRBV5-1 to TRBJ1-2; 8 bases match TRBD1. Germline V gives CDR1 SGHRS, CDR2 YFSETQ. The CDR3 runs 17 residues. The V and J ends lost 0 bases and 6 bases, in that order; junction bases with no gene match: 13. CDR3 sequence (DNA): TGCGCCAGCAGCTTGGGTGGAAGACGACAGGGGATAAATGGCTACACCTTC. This sequence encodes CASSLGGRRQGINGYTF.